Following are 19 T cell receptor beta chains from one sample sequenced in a study of shared clonotypes between healthy human individuals. TCRdb's copy holds only in-frame clones and misses some; the assay was immunoSEQ multiplex PCR. The table includes approximately 2.1 million clones, 80% to 95% detected once. Sequencing used naive CD4+ T cells from PBMCs. Subset reported: CD45RA+ positively selected. All receptors come from a man younger than 35 in good health. Some clones in this sample may be carry-over from other donors' samples.

The CDR3: CASSSIRTGGGETQYF. CDR3 in DNA: TGTGCCAGCAGCTCGATCAGGACAGGGGGCGGGGAGACCCAGTACTTC. V usage is TRBV7-2 and J usage is TRBJ2-5; 11 positions match TRBD1. Trimming removed 4 bases from V and 5 bases from J; junction bases left unmatched: 9. Germline loops: CDR1 SGHTA, CDR2 FQGNSA. The CDR3 runs 16 residues.

Details on this clone: Its ends do not fully match the called genes, so a read error is possible. This sequence joins TRBV18 and TRBJ2-3; 8 positions match TRBD2. The CDR3 loop spans 16 amino acids. Germline assignment: CDR1 KGHSH and CDR2 LQKENI. CDR3 bases: TGTGCCAGCTCCCCACGGGGGGGGACGGAGGCAGATACGCAGTATTTT. This codes for CASSPRGGTEADTQYF.

The CDR3 region is CASSPRTGSDTQYF. Here the CDR3 DNA reads TGTGCCAGCAGCCCACGGACTGGGTCAGATACGCAGTATTTT. The rearrangement joins TRBV5-8 to TRBJ2-3, with D perhaps matching TRBD2 (5 bases). The CDR3 contains 14 residues. The V gene's germline CDR1 is SGHTS and CDR2 YDEGEE. Trimming pared 4 bases from V and 4 bases from J, leaving 13 bases between.

This chain links TRBV5-6 with TRBJ2-5; possible D gene TRBD2, 5 bases. The CDR3 spans 16 residues. Looked up from germline, CDR1 is SGHDT and CDR2 is YYEEEE. Trimming pared 4 bases from V and 1 base from J, leaving 17 bases between. The CDR3 DNA reads TGTGCCAGCAGCCCCGGGGTGGGTGGGTTCCAAGAGACCCAGTACTTC. It specifies CASSPGVGGFQETQYF. The full variable domain, in which reference TRBV5-6 and TRBJ2-5 provide the parts outside the CDR3, is DAGVTQSPTHLIKTRGQQVTLRCSPKSGHDTVSWYQQALGQGPQFIFQYYEEEERQRGNFPDRFSGHQFPNYSSELNVNALLLGDSALYLCASSPGVGGFQETQYFGPGTRLLVL.

For the CDR3, the DNA is TGTGCCATCAGCCGACAGGGCCTGGCTGAAAAACTGTTTTTT. Its protein is CAISRQGLAEKLFF. The chain employs TRBV10-3 and TRBJ1-4, with TRBD1 identical over 7 bases. In germline, CDR1 is ENHRY, CDR2 SYGVKD. This CDR3 is 14 amino acids long. The junction had 8 bases not matched to a gene; V was cut back by 6 bases and J by 7 bases.

V is TRBV7-3 and J is TRBJ2-3; 14 positions agree with TRBD2. Per the germline V gene, CDR1 is SGHTA and CDR2 is FQGTGA. With V trimmed by 5 bases and J by 4 bases, 5 bases remained unmatched. This CDR3 has 16 amino acids. The CDR3 spells CASSAGTSGSADTQYF. The CDR3 nucleotides are TGTGCCAGCAGCGCAGGGACTAGCGGGAGTGCAGATACGCAGTATTTT. Full variable domain (missing parts from reference TRBV7-3 and TRBJ2-3): GAGVSQTPSNKVTEKGKYVELRCDPISGHTALYWYRQSLGQGPEFLIYFQGTGAADDSGLPNDRFFAVRPEGSVSTLKIQRTERGDSAVYLCASSAGTSGSADTQYFGPGTRLTVL.

In this sample, this clone turned up once. V usage is TRBV16 and J usage is TRBJ2-1, with TRBD2 matching over 8 bases. The CDR3 consists of 15 residues. The germline V gene encodes CDR1 KGHSY and CDR2 FQNENV. Trimming cost V 4 bases and J 0 bases; bases outside gene matches: 2. This CDR3 is CASSLSGTSYNEQFF. Here the CDR3 DNA reads TGTGCCAGCAGCCTTAGCGGGACCTCCTACAATGAGCAGTTCTTC.

V gene TRBV6-1 combines with J gene TRBJ2-5; TRBD2 aligns across 14 bases. V lost 6 bases and J lost 5; bases outside the gene matches: 5. This CDR3 comprises 15 residues. CDR1 and CDR2 from the germline V gene are MNHNS and SASEGT. CDR3 in DNA: TGTGCCAGCAGCCTGGGGACTAGCGGGAGTGAGACCCAGTACTTC. The encoded protein is CASSLGTSGSETQYF.

The rearrangement joins TRBV14 to TRBJ2-7, with 9 positions matching TRBD2. From germline, CDR1 is SGHDN and CDR2 FVKESK. The CDR3 spans 15 residues. The V segment lost 4 bases and the J segment 6 bases; nucleotides outside the gene matches: 10. Written as DNA, the CDR3 is TGTGCCAGCAGCCGCGGGACTAGCCGATCTGGCGAGCAGTACTTC. Its protein product is CASSRGTSRSGEQYF.

This CDR3 reads CASSLVGTSNEKLFF. The CDR3 DNA follows: TGTGCCAGCAGCTTAGTCGGGACATCTAATGAAAAACTGTTTTTT. V and J are TRBV7-9 and TRBJ1-4; D may be TRBD1 (6 bases). CDR3 length: 15 residues. V shed 1 base and J shed 3 bases, with 9 bases lying between them. Looked up from germline, CDR1 is SEHNR and CDR2 is FQNEAQ (reference sequence).

V and J are TRBV6-4 and TRBJ2-3; 12 positions agree with TRBD2. The CDR3 is 16 residues long. Trimming took 6 bases from V and 0 from J; bases not matched to a gene: 4. Germline V CDR1 and CDR2: MRHNA, SNTAGT. The CDR3 nucleotides read TGTGCCAGCAGCACCGGGACTAGCGGGAGCACAGATACGCAGTATTTT. Encoded protein: CASSTGTSGSTDTQYF.

The chain carries TRBV10-3 and TRBJ1-2, with 9 bases fitting TRBD1. CDR3 length: 14 residues. Germline CDR1 is ENHRY and CDR2 is SYGVKD. After removal of 0 bases from V and 8 bases from J, the junction contained 4 bases not matched to a gene. For the CDR3, the DNA is TGTGCCATCAGTGAGTCTGGGACAGGGTTCGGCTACACCTTC. It encodes CAISESGTGFGYTF.

This chain links TRBV5-4 with TRBJ2-7; no clear D gene. From germline, CDR1 is SGHNT and CDR2 YYREEE (reference sequence). The CDR3 length is 12 residues. V lost 0 bases to trimming and J lost 5 bases, with 6 bases between them. CDR3: CASSLVGNEQYF. The CDR3 nucleotides are TGTGCCAGCAGCTTGGTTGGAAACGAGCAGTACTTC.

This sequence joins TRBV28 and TRBJ2-3, with D perhaps assigned TRBD1 or TRBD2 (5 bases each). Germline CDR1 is MDHEN and CDR2 is SYDVKM. V was trimmed by 5 bases and J by 3 bases, leaving 9 bases between them. The CDR3 spans 13 residues. CDR3 DNA: TGTGCCAGCAGTCTAGAGGGGACAGATACGCAGTATTTT. Its translation is CASSLEGTDTQYF.

The chain couples TRBV5-4 to TRBJ2-2; the match to TRBD2 covers 9 bases. Losses at the gene ends were 0 bases for V and 5 bases for J; bases not matched to a gene: 5. Per germline, CDR1 SGHNT and CDR2 YYREEE (reference sequence). The CDR3 loop spans 16 amino acids. The CDR3 DNA reads TGTGCCAGCAGCTTGGTAGCGGGAGTTAGGACCGGGGAGCTGTTTTTT. Its translation: CASSLVAGVRTGELFF.

This clone showed up just once. The genes are TRBV5-1 and TRBJ2-7, with D unresolved. This CDR3 is 13 amino acids long. CDR1 is SGHRS and CDR2 is YFSETQ in the germline V gene. Trimming pared 5 bases from V and 2 bases from J, leaving 11 bases between. Here the CDR3 DNA reads TGCGCCAGCAGGCGGCAGTCCCCCTACGAGCAGTACTTC. As protein: CASRRQSPYEQYF.

The chain is built from TRBV5-8 and TRBJ2-3, with D unclear. Trimming stripped 4 bases from V and 7 bases from J, with 16 bases between. Germline-derived CDR1 and CDR2 are SGHTS and YDEGEE. The CDR3 has 14 amino acids. CDR3 in amino acids: CASSQTMGPNTQYF. The CDR3 DNA reads TGTGCCAGCAGCCAAACCATGGGCCCCAATACGCAGTATTTT. Full variable domain (missing parts from reference TRBV5-8 and TRBJ2-3): EAGVTQSPTHLIKTRGQQATLRCSPISGHTSVYWYQQALGLGLQFLLWYDEGEERNRGNFPPRFSGRQFPNYSSELNVNALELEDSALYLCASSQTMGPNTQYFGPGTRLTVL.

The rearrangement links TRBV6-1 to TRBJ2-7, with 11 nucleotides matching TRBD2. V trimming: 4 bases; J trimming: 3 bases; junction bases outside the gene matches: 5. Germline V lookup: CDR1 MNHNS, CDR2 SASEGT. CDR3 length equals 15 residues. The CDR3: CASSGGTSGRYEQYF. The CDR3, as DNA: TGTGCCAGCAGTGGGGGGACTAGCGGTCGCTACGAGCAGTACTTC.

This chain uses TRBV19 with TRBJ2-5, with a weak D call TRBD2 (5 bases). The V gene lost 5 bases and the J gene lost 5 bases, with 12 bases spanning the gap. This CDR3 spans 13 amino acids. The germline V gene encodes CDR1 LNHDA and CDR2 SQIVND (reference sequence). CDR3 protein: CASSDGSMETQYF. CDR3 in DNA: TGTGCCAGTAGTGATGGGAGTATGGAGACCCAGTACTTC.